One and the same sample provided the 26 T cell receptor beta chains below, sequenced in a study of neoadjuvant anti-PD-1 for oral cavity cancer. Time point given: after neoadjuvant nivolumab, at surgical resection. Produced via immunoSEQ multiplex PCR; TCRdb's table is partial and in-frame only. The data contain approximately 42,000 clones, 77% of them singletons. Source: PBMCs, taken after nivolumab (anti-PD-1) treatment. These receptors came from a person aged 40 to 85 with oral cavity squamous cell carcinoma.

This clone has more than one count but fewer than ten. This sequence joins TRBV15 and TRBJ1-1, with D perhaps TRBD1 (5 bases). V shed 8 bases and J shed 1 base, with 20 bases lying between them. The CDR3 spans 16 residues. Germline CDR1 is LNHNV and CDR2 is YYDKDF (reference sequence). The CDR3 reads CATAWGREKSNTEAFF. CDR3 sequence (DNA): TGTGCCACCGCCTGGGGGAGGGAAAAATCGAACACTGAAGCTTTCTTT.

The CDR3 DNA reads TGTGCCAGCAGGGTGACAGGGGGAAGCGAGCAGTACTTC. This gives the protein CASRVTGGSEQYF. The V gene is TRBV28, the J gene TRBJ2-7, with 9 bases matching TRBD1. The CDR3 consists of 13 residues. V lost 6 bases to trimming and J lost 6 bases; unmatched junction nucleotides: 6. Germline CDR1 MDHEN, CDR2 SYDVKM.

Comment on this clone: A junction boundary mismatches the germline segment, possibly from a read error. V is TRBV5-1 and J is TRBJ2-5; D unresolved. The CDR3 length is 15 residues. The germline gives CDR1 SGHRS, CDR2 YFSETQ. The CDR3 DNA follows: TGCGCCAGCAGCTTGGGGCCCATGGGAAGAGAGGCCCAGTACTTC. Its protein product is CASSLGPMGREAQYF.

This clone was counted a single time. V usage is TRBV6-5 and J usage is TRBJ1-5; possibly TRBD1 for D (5 bases). This CDR3 has 13 residues. V was cut by 0 bases and J by 5 bases, with 5 bases left in between. CDR1 MNHEY and CDR2 SVGAGI come from the germline V gene. The CDR3 coding sequence is TGTGCCAGCAGTTACTCAGGGGATCAGCCCCAGCATTTT. It codes for CASSYSGDQPQHF.

The rearrangement links TRBV29-1 to TRBJ1-1, with D unclear. Germline assignment: CDR1 SQVTM and CDR2 ANQGSEA. The CDR3 loop spans 10 amino acids. The germline V and J ends were trimmed by 2 bases and 6 bases, with 4 bases remaining between them. The DNA for the CDR3 is TGCAGCGTTGAATTCGCTGAAGCTTTCTTT. This sequence encodes CSVEFAEAFF.

The rearrangement uses TRBV11-2 and TRBJ2-2; TRBD1 agrees at 9 bases. The CDR3 runs to 16 residues. Looked up from germline, CDR1 is SGHAT and CDR2 is FQNNGV. V lost 5 bases and J lost 3; bases outside the gene matches: 7. The CDR3 is CASSPRDRADTGELFF. The CDR3 region has the DNA TGTGCCAGCAGCCCCCGGGACAGGGCGGACACCGGGGAGCTGTTTTTT. The full variable domain, completed using reference TRBV11-2 and TRBJ2-2, is EAGVAQSPRYKIIEKRQSVAFWCNPISGHATLYWYQQILGQGPKLLIQFQNNGVVDDSQLPKDRFSAERLKGVDSTLKIQPAKLEDSAVYLCASSPRDRADTGELFFGEGSRLTVL.

The V and J genes are TRBV11-2 and TRBJ2-1; the D gene is possibly TRBD1 (6 bases). The CDR3 loop spans 16 amino acids. The V gene lost 5 bases and the J gene lost 8 bases, with 22 bases spanning the gap. Germline assignment: CDR1 SGHAT and CDR2 FQNNGV. The CDR3, as DNA: TGTGCCAGCAGCACTCGAAAATCGTCAGGGGTCGATGAGCAGTTCTTC. Translation: CASSTRKSSGVDEQFF.

V usage is TRBV5-8 and J usage is TRBJ2-3; no definite D call. The germline gives CDR1 SGHTS, CDR2 YDEGEE. V lost 1 base and J 0 bases, leaving 9 bases between the germline ends. The length of the CDR3 is 15 residues. CDR3 sequence reads: CASSLKGESTDTQYF. Here the CDR3 DNA reads TGTGCCAGCAGCTTGAAAGGCGAAAGCACAGATACGCAGTATTTT.

The CDR3 coding sequence is TGTGCCAGCAGCATCAGGGGAAACACCGGGGAGCTGTTTTTT. Translated: CASSIRGNTGELFF. The J gene is TRBJ2-2, the V gene TRBV11-3, with TRBD1 as a possible D gene (6 bases). The CDR3 is made up of 14 amino acids. Germline-derived CDR1 and CDR2 are SGHNT and YENEEA. V dropped 5 bases and J dropped 2 bases, with 9 bases sitting between them.

V gene TRBV25-1 combines with J gene TRBJ2-7; D is perhaps TRBD1 (6 bases). CDR1 and CDR2 from the germline V gene are MGHDK and SYGVNS. Trimming removed 4 bases at V and 4 bases at J, with 14 bases between. The CDR3 extends over 14 amino acids. CDR3 sequence reads: CASSVTGWAYEQYF. The DNA of the CDR3 is TGTGCCAGCAGTGTCACAGGGTGGGCATACGAGCAGTACTTC.

The V and J genes are TRBV7-9 and TRBJ2-7, with 7 bases matching TRBD1. Per germline, CDR1 SEHNR and CDR2 FQNEAQ (reference sequence). The CDR3 spans 14 residues. The V gene end was trimmed by 4 bases and the J gene end by 2 bases; junction bases not matched to a gene: 5. CDR3 protein: CASSSSGTAYEQYF. The CDR3 DNA sequence: TGTGCCAGCAGCTCCTCCGGGACAGCCTACGAGCAGTACTTC.

The rearrangement links TRBV2 to TRBJ2-7; D is unclear. Germline CDR1 SNHLY, CDR2 FYNNEI. The CDR3 totals 15 residues. Trimming stripped 7 bases from V and 2 bases from J, with 18 bases between. CDR3 DNA sequence: TGTGCCAGCACCCCCCCCGTTCATGGGACCTACGAGCAGTACTTC. Amino acids: CASTPPVHGTYEQYF. The whole variable domain, remainder taken from reference TRBV2 and TRBJ2-7, is EPEVTQTPSHQVTQMGQEVILRCVPISNHLYFYWYRQILGQKVEFLVSFYNNEISEKSEIFDDQFSVERPDGSNFTLKIRSTKLEDSAMYFCASTPPVHGTYEQYFGPGTRLTVT.

The chain employs TRBV15 and TRBJ2-3; TRBD1 might be the D (6 bases). CDR1 and CDR2 from the germline V gene are LNHNV and YYDKDF (reference sequence). The CDR3 consists of 17 residues. Trimming left V 0 bases short and J 3 bases short, with 16 bases between. The CDR3 is CATSRDTVLTGTDTQYF. CDR3 DNA: TGTGCCACCAGCAGAGATACGGTATTGACAGGAACAGATACGCAGTATTTT. Based on the CDR3 plus reference TRBV15 and TRBJ2-3, the full variable domain is DAMVIQNPRYQVTQFGKPVTLSCSQTLNHNVMYWYQQKSSQAPKLLFHYYDKDFNNEADTPDNFQSRRPNTSFCFLDIRSPGLGDTAMYLCATSRDTVLTGTDTQYFGPGTRLTVL.

This sequence joins TRBV6-6 and TRBJ2-7; 9 positions agree with TRBD1. CDR3 size: 14 residues. The ends lost 3 bases at V and 7 bases at J; junction bases unmatched: 7. Germline V gives CDR1 MNHNY, CDR2 SVGAGI (reference sequence). The CDR3 sequence: CASSYNRGRWEQYF. The CDR3, as DNA: TGTGCCAGCAGTTATAACAGGGGGCGGTGGGAGCAGTACTTC.

The V and J genes are TRBV7-8 and TRBJ1-3, with a weak D call TRBD1 (5 bases). Germline V gives CDR1 SGHVS, CDR2 FQNEAQ. The CDR3 runs to 14 residues. Trimming shortened V by 2 bases and J by 1 base, and 6 bases separated the two germline ends. CDR3 protein: CASSLWGSGNTIYF. In DNA, the CDR3 is TGTGCCAGCAGCTTATGGGGGTCTGGAAACACCATATATTTT. Looking up the rest from reference TRBV7-8 and TRBJ1-3 gives the full variable domain: GAGVSQSPRYKVAKRGQDVALRCDPISGHVSLFWYQQALGQGPEFLTYFQNEAQLDKSGLPSDRFFAERPEGSVSTLKIQRTQQEDSAVYLCASSLWGSGNTIYFGEGSWLTVV.

V gene TRBV19 combines with J gene TRBJ2-1; TRBD1 might be the D (6 bases). CDR1 and CDR2 (germline): LNHDA, SQIVND (reference sequence). The CDR3 is made up of 15 amino acids. The germline V and J ends were trimmed by 3 bases and 9 bases, with 18 bases remaining between them. The CDR3 protein is CASSIETGPGFEQFF. The CDR3 DNA reads TGTGCCAGTAGTATCGAAACAGGGCCGGGTTTTGAGCAGTTCTTC.

As to this clone: At the DNA level, this CDR3 is encoded by other sequences in the same sample as well. The CDR3 nucleotides are TGTGCCAGCAGGCCTCCCAGGAGCTCCTACAATGAGCAGTTCTTC. It yields the protein CASRPPRSSYNEQFF. This chain links TRBV27 with TRBJ2-1; D is ambiguous. This CDR3 is built from 15 residues. Germline loops: CDR1 MNHEY, CDR2 SMNVEV (reference sequence). V lost 6 bases to trimming and J lost 0 bases, with 12 bases between them.

The chain joins TRBV27 to TRBJ2-1, with 11 bases identical to TRBD2. J lost 6 bases, V lost 1 base, and 14 bases had no gene match. The CDR3 loop spans 19 amino acids. The germline gives CDR1 MNHEY, CDR2 SMNVEV (reference sequence). In nucleotides, the CDR3 is TGTGCCAGCAGTTTATACGGTCCGAGGACTAGCGGGCCTAGCAATGAGCAGTTCTTC. This codes for CASSLYGPRTSGPSNEQFF.

CDR3 sequence reads: CSIVGVGGHYNEQFF. CDR3 DNA sequence: TGCAGCATCGTCGGAGTGGGCGGGCACTACAATGAGCAGTTCTTC. The chain employs TRBV29-1 and TRBJ2-1; the D gene is possibly TRBD2 (5 bases). The germline V gene has CDR1 SQVTM and CDR2 ANQGSEA. The CDR3 length is 15 residues. Trimming cost V 8 bases and J 3 bases, with 20 bases left between them.

The table lists this clone with a few counts. V is TRBV14 and J is TRBJ2-5; D is unclear. Germline CDR1 is SGHDN and CDR2 is FVKESK. V lost 4 bases, J lost 2 bases, and 20 bases lay in between. The CDR3 totals 17 residues. CDR3 amino acids: CASSLRDVMGTQETQYF. The CDR3 coding sequence is TGTGCCAGCAGCCTACGCGATGTGATGGGTACTCAAGAGACCCAGTACTTC.

The rearrangement uses TRBV6-1 and TRBJ2-5, with TRBD2 matching 9 bases. The CDR3 runs 14 residues. V was pared by 9 bases and J by 2 bases, with 7 bases of the junction left unmatched. Germline CDR1 MNHNS, CDR2 SASEGT. CDR3 sequence: CASGSGGQQETQYF. DNA of the CDR3: TGTGCCAGTGGTAGCGGGGGCCAACAAGAGACCCAGTACTTC.

The chain has TRBV7-2 and TRBJ1-2; D is uncertain. This CDR3 contains 11 residues. Trimming took 0 bases from V and 10 from J, leaving 6 bases between them. Germline CDR1 is SGHTA and CDR2 is FQGNSA. DNA of the CDR3: TGTGCCAGCAGCTTAGCGGGCTCCTACACCTTC. It yields the protein CASSLAGSYTF.

This clone was counted only a few times. This chain connects TRBV7-3 to TRBJ2-3, with D possibly matching TRBD1 (7 bases). CDR1 and CDR2 (germline): SGHTA, FQGTGA. The V end was cut by 0 bases, the J end by 6 bases, with 19 bases between. The CDR3 runs to 17 residues. The CDR3 region has the DNA TGTGCCAGCAGCTTAACGCCTTCCAGGGGGGCCGGGGATACGCAGTATTTT. Encoded protein: CASSLTPSRGAGDTQYF. Complete variable domain (other parts from reference TRBV7-3 and TRBJ2-3): GAGVSQTPSNKVTEKGKYVELRCDPISGHTALYWYRQSLGQGPEFLIYFQGTGAADDSGLPNDRFFAVRPEGSVSTLKIQRTERGDSAVYLCASSLTPSRGAGDTQYFGPGTRLTVL.

The V call is TRBV29-1, the J call TRBJ2-1; D possibly corresponds to TRBD2 (5 bases). Trimming stripped 3 bases from V and 5 bases from J, with 14 bases between. Germline CDR1 SQVTM, CDR2 ANQGSEA. The CDR3 runs to 14 residues. CDR3 bases: TGCAGCGTTGACAGGACTTATATTAACAATGAGCAGTTCTTC. This codes for CSVDRTYINNEQFF.

This chain connects TRBV5-1 to TRBJ2-2; tentatively, D is TRBD1 (5 bases). The V gene's germline CDR1 is SGHRS and CDR2 YFSETQ. V lost 1 base and J 6 bases, leaving 13 bases between the germline ends. The CDR3 is 15 residues long. The CDR3 DNA reads as TGCGCCAGCAGCTTGCTCCAGGGTAGTGCCGGGGAGCTGTTTTTT. Encoded protein: CASSLLQGSAGELFF.

The V call is TRBV7-9, the J call TRBJ2-7, with D possibly being TRBD2 (7 bases). Germline lookup yields CDR1 SEHNR and CDR2 FQNEAQ (reference sequence). The V gene lost 5 bases and the J gene lost 3 bases, with 17 bases spanning the gap. The CDR3 consists of 15 residues. The CDR3 sequence is CASSLRGLAVYEQYF. Here the CDR3 DNA reads TGTGCCAGCAGCCTACGGGGGCTAGCGGTCTACGAGCAGTACTTC.